This TCR beta chain appears in the sequencing data of a study of blood T cell repertoires in COVID-19. At the level of the study: The origin of the acute and convalescent COVID-19 samples was the United States, Italy and Spain. From T cells, B-cell-depleted T cells, or PBMCs came the material, which was cDNA or gDNA.

As handled by the study authors: Reference gene primer amplification yielded estimated nucleated cell counts. Measured with immunoSEQ multiplex PCR; TCRdb has only the in-frame clones, and not every one. V, J and clone size were drawn from that table, and D and trimming were deduced from the DNA. The sample carries about 120,000 clones, around 91% recorded once. CDR1 is LNHDA and CDR2 is SQIVND in the germline V gene (reference sequence). V lost 0 bases, J lost 0 bases, and 6 bases lay in between. This CDR3 has 15 residues. Seattle cases were enrolled at active infection and followed longitudinally. V and J are TRBV19 and TRBJ1-3; D ambiguous. The receptor's source is a woman aged 55-75 years with COVID-19, enrolled during active disease. Sequenced sample: peripheral blood. The CDR3 loop reads CASSIESVSGNTIYF. The CDR3 DNA reads TGTGCCAGTAGTATAGAATCCGTCTCTGGAAACACCATATATTTT.